This TCR beta chain was identified in a study of control samples from healthy donors and cancer patients. The data were produced by immunoSEQ multiplex PCR, yet TCRdb's version contains in-frame clones alone and is incomplete. This table has some 90,000 clones, just over 90% appearing once. Sequencing was done on a sample of blood. This clonotype was sampled from a woman aged 25 to 39 in good health.

This CDR3 reads CASSPEPDRVGYGYTF. CDR3 nucleotides: TGTGCCAGCAGCCCCGAACCTGACAGGGTAGGCTATGGCTACACCTTC. V gene TRBV3-1 (or the pseudogene TRBV3-2) combines with J gene TRBJ1-2; 7 nucleotides agree with TRBD1. The J segment lost 4 bases and the V segment lost 4 bases, leaving 12 bases of the junction unmatched. Germline V gives CDR1 LGHDT, CDR2 YNNKEL (reference sequence). This CDR3 has 16 amino acids.